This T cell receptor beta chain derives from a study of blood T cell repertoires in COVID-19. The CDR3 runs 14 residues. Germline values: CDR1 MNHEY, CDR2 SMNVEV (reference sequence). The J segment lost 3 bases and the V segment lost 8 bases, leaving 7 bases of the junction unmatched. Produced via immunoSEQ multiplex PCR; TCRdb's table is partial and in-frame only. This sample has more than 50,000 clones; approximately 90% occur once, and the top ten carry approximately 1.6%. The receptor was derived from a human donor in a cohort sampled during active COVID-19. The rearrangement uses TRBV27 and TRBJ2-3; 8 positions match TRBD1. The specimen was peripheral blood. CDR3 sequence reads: CASQQGARTDTQYF. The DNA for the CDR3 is TGTGCCAGCCAGCAGGGGGCCAGAACAGATACGCAGTATTTT.